Given below is one T cell receptor (beta chain) in context. No antigen is known for it. Unexposed donor CD4+ T cells date from about 2011-2019, before the COVID-19 pandemic. Isolation of CD4+ T cells took place after 10 days in culture. Profiling relied on immunoSEQ multiplex PCR, and the TCRdb table lists in-frame clones only, not all of them. The profile shows about 29,000 clones, about three quarters of them singletons. The data were taken from a study of CD4 T cells in relation to SARS-CoV-2 and coronaviruses. Turning to the study itself: TCR beta CDR3s were sequenced after roughly ten-day antigen culture of PBMCs. Crossreactive spike epitopes shared across donors were mapped to their HLA restriction.

Germline loops: CDR1 SGHTA, CDR2 FQGNSA. Trimming left V 5 bases short and J 1 base short, with 12 bases between. The CDR3 extends over 16 amino acids. The sample consisted of CD4+ T cells from PBMCs, cultured in vitro. V is TRBV7-2 and J is TRBJ2-6; D is undetermined. The clonotype originates from a human donor in good health. CDR3 region: CASSPKVGSGANVLTF. Written as DNA, the CDR3 is TGTGCCAGCAGCCCCAAAGTGGGGTCTGGGGCCAACGTCCTGACTTTC.